This is a list of T cell receptor beta chains from one sample in a study of cytomegalovirus exposure and HLA in healthy donors. The method was immunoSEQ multiplex PCR; TCRdb's version includes in-frame clones alone and lacks a portion of them. This table has approximately 150,000 clones, 50% to 75% appearing once. The sample taken for sequencing was PBMCs. The receptor set was obtained from a woman aged 60 to 75 in good health and CMV-seropositive. CDR3s include the opening cysteine and the closing phenylalanine or tryptophan. The order of the fields is D gene, J gene, clone size, V gene, CDR3 DNA, CDR3 protein. A D gene is named only where the DNA matches it firmly. Clone size, where shown, is once, few, many, or a class for clones that have expanded.

.	TRBJ2-7	.	TRBV28	TGTGCCAGCAGTTTTTCGGGACACCCCTACGAGCAGTACTTC	CASSFSGHPYEQYF
.	TRBJ2-7	few	TRBV14	TGTGCCAGCAGCCAAGTGAAAAAAGTGAGAGACGAGCAGTACTTC	CASSQVKKVRDEQYF
TRBD2	TRBJ2-5	.	TRBV9	TGTGCCAGCAGCGTTAGACTAGCGGGACGAGAGACCCAGTACTTC	CASSVRLAGRETQYF
.	TRBJ2-4	.	TRBV18	TGTGCCAGCTCACCACTCGCCGGCAGCGAAAACATTCAGTACTTC	CASSPLAGSENIQYF
.	TRBJ1-2	few	TRBV5-1	TGCGCCAGCAGCCCGGACACCGTTGGGTATGGCTACACCTTC	CASSPDTVGYGYTF
TRBD1	TRBJ2-4	.	TRBV7-9	TGTGCCAGCAGCTTATGGACAGGAACAAGGGACATTCAGTACTTC	CASSLWTGTRDIQYF
.	TRBJ2-1	.	TRBV7-8	TGTGCCAGCAGCCATACCGGGACAAACTCCTACAATGAGCAGTTCTTC	CASSHTGTNSYNEQFF
TRBD1	TRBJ2-6	.	TRBV6-4	TGTGCCAGCAGTTCGGGACAGGGGGCGCCCGGGGCCAACGTCCTGACTTTC	CASSSGQGAPGANVLTF
.	TRBJ1-2	once	TRBV30	TGTGCCTGGAGTGTACTTTCGGGGAATAATGGCTACACCTTC	CAWSVLSGNNGYTF
.	TRBJ1-2	.	TRBV11-2	TGTGCCAGCAGCTTAAATGGACAGATTAATACTAACTATGGCTACACCTTC	CASSLNGQINTNYGYTF
TRBD1	TRBJ1-3	.	TRBV7-9	TGTGCCAGCAGCTTCCGGACAGGGGGCTCGGGAAACACCATATATTTT	CASSFRTGGSGNTIYF
.	TRBJ1-1	.	TRBV29-1	TGCAGCGTTGAACTCGCGTCTAACACTGAAGCTTTCTTT	CSVELASNTEAFF
.	TRBJ2-4	few	TRBV28	TGTGCCAGCAGTGACGTCCGGGATTATCCAAACATTCAGTACTTC	CASSDVRDYPNIQYF
TRBD1	TRBJ1-1	.	TRBV7-9	TGTGCCAGCAGCTTACAGGGTGGGCAGGGGGTTGAAGCTTTCTTT	CASSLQGGQGVEAFF
.	TRBJ1-1	few	TRBV4-1	TGCGCCAGCAGCCAACCCGGGACACTGGGAGACACTGAAGCTTTCTTT	CASSQPGTLGDTEAFF
.	TRBJ2-2	.	TRBV5-1	TGCGCCAGCAGCCCCAACCCACAGGTGAACACCGGGGAGCTGTTTTTT	CASSPNPQVNTGELFF
.	TRBJ2-7	.	TRBV27	TGTGCCAGCAGTTCTGGACACCACTACGAGCAGTACTTC	CASSSGHHYEQYF
.	TRBJ2-2	.	TRBV5-1	TGCGCCAGCAGCTTTGCAGGGGAAAACACCGGGGAGCTGTTTTTT	CASSFAGENTGELFF
TRBD2	TRBJ2-3	.	TRBV11-1	TGTGCCAGCAGCGAAGTAGCGGGTTTCGTAGATACGCAGTATTTT	CASSEVAGFVDTQYF
TRBD2	TRBJ2-3	few	TRBV10-3	TGTGCCATCAGTGGAACTAGCGGGAGCTCAGATACGCAGTATTTT	CAISGTSGSSDTQYF
TRBD2	TRBJ2-7	.	TRBV18	TGTGCCAGCTCACGTCCACTAGCGGCGGGGTACGAGCAGTACTTC	CASSRPLAAGYEQYF
.	TRBJ2-7	.	TRBV9	TGTGCCAGCAGCGCCGCCGCGGGTCTCTCCTACGAGCAGTACTTC	CASSAAAGLSYEQYF
TRBD1	TRBJ2-7	.	TRBV5-4	TGTGCCAGCAGCCTCGGCACAGGGGCCTACGAGCAGTACTTC	CASSLGTGAYEQYF
.	TRBJ2-5	.	TRBV5-4	TGTGCCAGCAGCCTGCGGGCCCTCCGGCCTCAAGAGACCCAGTACTTC	CASSLRALRPQETQYF
TRBD2	TRBJ2-7	once	TRBV18	TGTGCCAGCTCACCACCCTCTGGACTAGCGGGAGGGTCCTCCTACGAGCAGTACTTC	CASSPPSGLAGGSSYEQYF
.	TRBJ2-7	.	TRBV9	TGTGCCAGCAGCGTAGGGTCGGGGATCACCTACGAGCAGTACTTC	CASSVGSGITYEQYF
.	TRBJ2-5	.	TRBV5-6	TGTGCCAGCAGCTTGAACAGGAAAGAGACCCAGTACTTC	CASSLNRKETQYF
.	TRBJ1-2	.	TRBV5-1	TGCGCCAGCAGCCCGGACAGCCGCAACTATGGCTACACCTTC	CASSPDSRNYGYTF
.	TRBJ1-2	.	TRBV28	TGTGCCAGCAGTTTGGGAGGGGGACTCTATGGCTACACCTTC	CASSLGGGLYGYTF
.	TRBJ2-1	few	TRBV6-1	TGTGCCAGCGCTATGCGTAGAGGCAATGAGCAGTTCTTC	CASAMRRGNEQFF
.	TRBJ1-1	.	TRBV11-2	TGTGCCAGCAGCTCACAGGGTCCGGGCACTGAAGCTTTCTTT	CASSSQGPGTEAFF
.	TRBJ1-5	.	TRBV6-6	TGTGCCAGCAGTTACTCAGGCAGGGTAGGTCAGCCCCAGCATTTT	CASSYSGRVGQPQHF
TRBD2	TRBJ2-5	few	TRBV28	TGTGCCAGCAGTGCCCGCCGACTAGCGGGAGCGGGAGAGACCCAGTACTTC	CASSARRLAGAGETQYF
.	TRBJ2-7	few	TRBV7-2	TGTGCCAGCAGCTTAGCGGCGGGGAGTTCCTACGAGCAGTACTTC	CASSLAAGSSYEQYF
.	TRBJ1-2	.	TRBV7-9	TGTGCCAGCAGCTTAGCTCGCCCGGGTACTAGATCCTCTAACTATGGCTACACCTTC	CASSLARPGTRSSNYGYTF
.	TRBJ1-4	.	TRBV7-9	TGTGCCAGCAGCTTAGCTTTTGGCCGGGGGGAAAAACTGTTTTTT	CASSLAFGRGEKLFF
TRBD1	TRBJ1-2	.	TRBV2	TGTGCCAGCAGTCGGACAGGGGGAAATGGCTACACCTTC	CASSRTGGNGYTF
TRBD1	TRBJ2-3	.	TRBV5-1	TGCGCCAGCAGCTGGGACAGCCGCACAGATACGCAGTATTTT	CASSWDSRTDTQYF
.	TRBJ1-1	.	TRBV6-6	TGTGCCAGCAGTAGCCCGGAGGGACTGGCTTTCTTT	CASSSPEGLAFF
TRBD1	TRBJ2-7	few	TRBV9	TGTGCCAGCAGCCCGGGACAGGAGAGCTCCTACGAGCAGTACTTC	CASSPGQESSYEQYF
.	TRBJ2-7	.	TRBV2	TGTGCCAGCAGCCCGACAGCGAGCTCCTACGAGCAGTACTTC	CASSPTASSYEQYF
TRBD2	TRBJ2-7	.	TRBV19	TGTGCCAGTAGTATGGGGGGGAGCTCCTACGAGCAGTACTTC	CASSMGGSSYEQYF
TRBD1	TRBJ2-7	.	TRBV5-1	TGCGCCAGCAGCTTGACCGGGGACAGATACGAGCAGTACTTC	CASSLTGDRYEQYF
.	TRBJ1-1	.	TRBV27	TGTGCCAGCAGTTATGCAGGAGGGAACACTGAAGCTTTCTTT	CASSYAGGNTEAFF